This is a list of T cell receptor beta chains from one sample in a study of radiotherapy plus CTLA-4 blockade in lung cancer. This table comes from immunoSEQ multiplex PCR, and its TCRdb copy is limited to in-frame clones, with some not included. There are 75,000 to 80,000 clones in the sample; around 84% occur only once, and over 0.85% lies in the top ten. This material consisted of peripheral blood, taken from a patient treated with radiotherapy plus ipilimumab. These receptors all come from a human donor with non-small cell lung cancer who had stable disease on radiotherapy plus ipilimumab. Each CDR3 is given with its conserved first and last residue. A D gene is named only where the DNA matches it firmly. The listing skips clone size in some rows; elsewhere it reads once, few, many or a size class.

v_gene	j_gene	abundance	d_gene	CDR3nt	CDR3aa
TRBV19	TRBJ2-5	once	TRBD1	TGTGCCAGTAGTATACAGGGGGCGGGAGAGACCCAGTACTTC	CASSIQGAGETQYF
TRBV9	TRBJ2-3	.	.	TGTGCCAGCAGCGTAGCGGGGATTCCTAGCACAGATACGCAGTATTTT	CASSVAGIPSTDTQYF
TRBV6-1	TRBJ1-6	.	.	TGTGCCAGCAGCAGGGTGGATTCACCCCTCCACTTT	CASSRVDSPLHF
TRBV18	TRBJ1-6	.	.	TGTGCCAGCTCACCAGTTAATGACGCAAATTCACCCCTCCACTTT	CASSPVNDANSPLHF
TRBV12-5	TRBJ1-1	.	.	TGTGCTAGTGGTTTGGTAATCGGGGGCCAAAGGATGAACACTGAAGCTTTCTTT	CASGLVIGGQRMNTEAFF
TRBV7-2	TRBJ2-7	few	.	TGTGCCAGCAGCCCGCTCTCAGTCGAGCAGTACTTC	CASSPLSVEQYF
TRBV28	TRBJ1-5	.	TRBD1	TGTGCCAGCAGCTATGACCGGGACAGGGGGCTTTTGGGCGATCAGCCCCAGCATTTT	CASSYDRDRGLLGDQPQHF
TRBV5-1	TRBJ2-3	.	.	TGCGCCAGCAGCTTGGAGTACAGCACAGATACGCAGTATTTT	CASSLEYSTDTQYF
TRBV18	TRBJ1-6	few	TRBD1	TGTGCCAGCTCACCCCTGGACAGGGTTGATTCACCCCTCCACTTT	CASSPLDRVDSPLHF
TRBV5-6	TRBJ1-1	.	.	TGTGCCAGCAGGCAGGGACAGAACACTGAAGCTTTCTTT	CASRQGQNTEAFF
TRBV5-1	TRBJ2-3	.	.	TGCGCCAGCAGCTCTGGAGGGCAGGGGGAGGATACGCAGTATTTT	CASSSGGQGEDTQYF